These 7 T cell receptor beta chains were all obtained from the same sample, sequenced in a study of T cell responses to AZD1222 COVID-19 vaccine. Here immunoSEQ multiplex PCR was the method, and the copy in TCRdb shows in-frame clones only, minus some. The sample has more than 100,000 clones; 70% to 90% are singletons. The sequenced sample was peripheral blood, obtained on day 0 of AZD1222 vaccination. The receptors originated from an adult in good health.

The CDR3 region has the DNA TGTGCCAGCAGTCCAAGACAGGGAGGGGAGCTGTTTTTT. Its translation: CASSPRQGGELFF. V and J are TRBV27 and TRBJ2-2; 7 bases map to TRBD1. With 5 bases clipped from V and 8 bases from J, the junction kept 5 bases outside the gene matches. This CDR3 spans 13 amino acids. The germline V gene encodes CDR1 MNHEY and CDR2 SMNVEV (reference sequence).

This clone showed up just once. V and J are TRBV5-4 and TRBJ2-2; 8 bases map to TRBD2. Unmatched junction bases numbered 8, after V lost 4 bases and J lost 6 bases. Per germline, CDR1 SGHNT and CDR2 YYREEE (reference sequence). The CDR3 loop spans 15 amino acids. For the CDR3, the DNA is TGTGCCAGCAGCCCGCGGGGGGTAGGTTCCGGGGAGCTGTTTTTT. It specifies CASSPRGVGSGELFF.

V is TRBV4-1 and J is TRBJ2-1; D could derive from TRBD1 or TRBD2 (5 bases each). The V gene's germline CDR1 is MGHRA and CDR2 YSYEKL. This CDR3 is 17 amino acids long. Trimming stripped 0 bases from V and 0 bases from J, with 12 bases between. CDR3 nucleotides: TGCGCCAGCAGCCAAGATTCGGCAGGGAGCTCCTACAATGAGCAGTTCTTC. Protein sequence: CASSQDSAGSSYNEQFF.

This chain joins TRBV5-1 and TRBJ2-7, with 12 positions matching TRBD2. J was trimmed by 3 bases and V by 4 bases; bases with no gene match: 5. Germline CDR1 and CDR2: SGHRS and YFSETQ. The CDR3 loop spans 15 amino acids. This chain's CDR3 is CASSPGLAGSYEQYF. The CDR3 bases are TGCGCCAGCAGCCCCGGACTAGCGGGGAGCTACGAGCAGTACTTC.

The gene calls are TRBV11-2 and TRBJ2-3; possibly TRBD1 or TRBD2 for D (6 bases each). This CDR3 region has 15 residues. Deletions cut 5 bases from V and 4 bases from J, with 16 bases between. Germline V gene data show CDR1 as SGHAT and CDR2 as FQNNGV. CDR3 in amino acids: CASSRLGGPPDTQYF. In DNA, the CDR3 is TGTGCCAGCAGCCGATTAGGGGGGCCTCCAGATACGCAGTATTTT. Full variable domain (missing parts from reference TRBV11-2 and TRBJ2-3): EAGVAQSPRYKIIEKRQSVAFWCNPISGHATLYWYQQILGQGPKLLIQFQNNGVVDDSQLPKDRFSAERLKGVDSTLKIQPAKLEDSAVYLCASSRLGGPPDTQYFGPGTRLTVL.

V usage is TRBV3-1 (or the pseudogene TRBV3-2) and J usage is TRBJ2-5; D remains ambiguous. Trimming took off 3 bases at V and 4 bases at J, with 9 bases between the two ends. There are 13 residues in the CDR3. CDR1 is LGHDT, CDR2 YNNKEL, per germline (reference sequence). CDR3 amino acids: CASSQDLAETQYF. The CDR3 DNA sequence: TGTGCCAGCAGCCAGGATCTCGCAGAGACCCAGTACTTC.

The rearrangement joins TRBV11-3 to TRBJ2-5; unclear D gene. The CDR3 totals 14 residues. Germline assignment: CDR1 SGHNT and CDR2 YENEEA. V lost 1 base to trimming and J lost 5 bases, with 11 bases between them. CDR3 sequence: CASSLGRSAETQYF. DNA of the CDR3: TGTGCCAGCAGCTTAGGACGAAGCGCGGAGACCCAGTACTTC.